This is a list of T cell receptor beta chains from one sample in a study of OX40 agonist ivuxolimab in advanced cancers. Produced via immunoSEQ multiplex PCR; TCRdb's table is partial and in-frame only. The data hold roughly 120,000 clones, with roughly nine tenths observed a single time. This specimen was CD4+ or CD8+ T cells sorted from blood, taken in a trial of the OX40 agonist ivuxolimab. The receptor set was obtained from an adult with an advanced solid tumor such as melanoma, head and neck, liver or kidney cancer. The CDR3 runs from the conserved cysteine through the conserved F or W. Fields, in order: V gene, J gene, clone size, D gene, CDR3 DNA, CDR3 protein. The D gene is left open where the match is weak. Clone size appears in some rows only: once, few, many, or a class for an expanded clone.

v_call: TRBV5-1
j_call: TRBJ2-6
clone_size: NA
d_call: NA
cdr3_nt: TGCGCCAGCAGCTTGGTCGCCTCTGGGGCCAACGTCCTGACTTTC
cdr3_aa: CASSLVASGANVLTF

v_call: TRBV6-5
j_call: TRBJ1-6
clone_size: NA
d_call: NA
cdr3_nt: TGTGCCAGCAGGCGGCGGACAGCAGGTCGTTCACCCCTCCACTTT
cdr3_aa: CASRRRTAGRSPLHF

v_call: TRBV5-4
j_call: TRBJ2-3
clone_size: NA
d_call: NA
cdr3_nt: TGTGCCAGCAGCTTGGACAAGGGGTTCACAGATACGCAGTATTTT
cdr3_aa: CASSLDKGFTDTQYF

v_call: TRBV27
j_call: TRBJ1-1
clone_size: NA
d_call: NA
cdr3_nt: TGTGCCAGCAGTTTATCGAGGCAGGGGAACACTGAAGCTTTCTTT
cdr3_aa: CASSLSRQGNTEAFF

v_call: TRBV7-2
j_call: TRBJ1-1
clone_size: NA
d_call: NA
cdr3_nt: TGTGCCAGCAGCTCACCCCCCCTGGGGGAATTGGCTTTCTTT
cdr3_aa: CASSSPPLGELAFF

v_call: TRBV5-5
j_call: TRBJ1-1
clone_size: NA
d_call: NA
cdr3_nt: TGTGCCAGCAGCCACCGAACCGAAGCTTTCTTT
cdr3_aa: CASSHRTEAFF

v_call: TRBV29-1
j_call: TRBJ2-5
clone_size: NA
d_call: NA
cdr3_nt: TGCAGCGTTACACCCACAGGAGGGGGGGGGACCCAGTACTTC
cdr3_aa: CSVTPTGGGGTQYF

v_call: TRBV6-4
j_call: TRBJ2-3
clone_size: NA
d_call: NA
cdr3_nt: TGTGCCAGCAGTCCGGGGGCAGCCCCCACAGATACGCAGTATTTT
cdr3_aa: CASSPGAAPTDTQYF

v_call: TRBV13
j_call: TRBJ2-5
clone_size: NA
d_call: NA
cdr3_nt: TGTGCCAGCAGCTTAATGGAAAGAGCCCGGAAAGAGACCCAGTACTTC
cdr3_aa: CASSLMERARKETQYF

v_call: TRBV2
j_call: TRBJ2-7
clone_size: NA
d_call: TRBD2
cdr3_nt: TGTGCCAGCCCCGACCGGCCCACGGGAGGCGAGCAGTACTTC
cdr3_aa: CASPDRPTGGEQYF

v_call: TRBV28
j_call: TRBJ1-4
clone_size: NA
d_call: TRBD1
cdr3_nt: TGTGCCAGCAGTGCTCCGGGACAGGGGGATGAAAAACTGTTTTTT
cdr3_aa: CASSAPGQGDEKLFF

v_call: TRBV27
j_call: TRBJ1-2
clone_size: once
d_call: TRBD1
cdr3_nt: TGTGCCAGCAGCCCCGGGGAAGGCAGGGGGAGGGTCGGCTATGGCTACACCTTC
cdr3_aa: CASSPGEGRGRVGYGYTF

v_call: TRBV7-9
j_call: TRBJ1-2
clone_size: NA
d_call: NA
cdr3_nt: TGTGCCAGCAGCCCGGATGAGAACTATGGCTACACCTTC
cdr3_aa: CASSPDENYGYTF

v_call: TRBV19
j_call: TRBJ2-7
clone_size: NA
d_call: NA
cdr3_nt: TGTGCCAGTAGCACGAAGGCGGACTACCCCTACGAGCAGTACTTC
cdr3_aa: CASSTKADYPYEQYF

v_call: TRBV28
j_call: TRBJ2-5
clone_size: NA
d_call: NA
cdr3_nt: TGTGCCAGCAGTTTTCACGCGGCGGAGACCCAGTACTTC
cdr3_aa: CASSFHAAETQYF

v_call: TRBV7-2
j_call: TRBJ2-5
clone_size: NA
d_call: NA
cdr3_nt: TGTGCCAGCAGCTTAGGGTGGGACTACCAAGAGACCCAGTACTTC
cdr3_aa: CASSLGWDYQETQYF

v_call: TRBV28
j_call: TRBJ1-2
clone_size: NA
d_call: NA
cdr3_nt: TGTGCCAGCAACTTATACAACTATGGCTACACCTTC
cdr3_aa: CASNLYNYGYTF

v_call: TRBV7-2
j_call: TRBJ2-3
clone_size: NA
d_call: NA
cdr3_nt: TGTGCCAGCAGCTTATCCAGAGGGGGTAGGGCGAGCACAGATACGCAGTATTTT
cdr3_aa: CASSLSRGGRASTDTQYF

v_call: TRBV4-2
j_call: TRBJ2-7
clone_size: few
d_call: NA
cdr3_nt: TGTGCCAGCAGCCAAGTCTCCGGACTCTCCTACGAGCAGTACTTC
cdr3_aa: CASSQVSGLSYEQYF

v_call: TRBV18
j_call: TRBJ2-7
clone_size: NA
d_call: TRBD1
cdr3_nt: TGTGCCAGCTCACCCAGACAGGGATGGAACGAGCAGTACTTC
cdr3_aa: CASSPRQGWNEQYF

v_call: TRBV27
j_call: TRBJ1-1
clone_size: NA
d_call: NA
cdr3_nt: TGTGCCAGCAGTCCCGGACACATAAACACTGAAGCTTTCTTT
cdr3_aa: CASSPGHINTEAFF

v_call: TRBV7-8
j_call: TRBJ2-3
clone_size: NA
d_call: TRBD2
cdr3_nt: TGTGCCAGCAGCTTAGGCCCCCAGCGGGGACGAACAGATACGCAGTATTTT
cdr3_aa: CASSLGPQRGRTDTQYF

v_call: TRBV7-2
j_call: TRBJ2-1
clone_size: NA
d_call: NA
cdr3_nt: TGTGCCAGCAGCTTAGCACAGGGTTACAATGAGCAGTTCTTC
cdr3_aa: CASSLAQGYNEQFF

v_call: TRBV5-5
j_call: TRBJ1-2
clone_size: NA
d_call: TRBD1
cdr3_nt: TGTGCCAGCAGCTTGGCCGGACAGGGGGTCTATGGCTACACCTTC
cdr3_aa: CASSLAGQGVYGYTF

v_call: TRBV2
j_call: TRBJ1-2
clone_size: NA
d_call: NA
cdr3_nt: TGTGCCAGCAGTGAACGGCAAGTCTATGGCTACACCTTC
cdr3_aa: CASSERQVYGYTF

v_call: TRBV5-1
j_call: TRBJ1-1
clone_size: NA
d_call: NA
cdr3_nt: TGCGCCAGCAGCTTAGTGGCGAACACTGAAGCTTTCTTT
cdr3_aa: CASSLVANTEAFF

v_call: TRBV7-9
j_call: TRBJ2-2
clone_size: once
d_call: TRBD1
cdr3_nt: TGTGCCAGCAGGACGACCGGGACAGTCGGGGAGCTGTTTTTT
cdr3_aa: CASRTTGTVGELFF

v_call: TRBV30
j_call: TRBJ1-2
clone_size: NA
d_call: NA
cdr3_nt: TGTGCCTGGAGAGGGAGGAACTATGGCTACACCTTC
cdr3_aa: CAWRGRNYGYTF